A single sample is the source of the 10 T cell receptor gamma chains below, sequenced in a study of Vδ1+ human thymocytes. Whole-study results and caveats: Thymic TRG and TRD repertoires appeared highly polyclonal.

No antigen is known for these receptors. Sequences come from RNA converted to cDNA by reverse transcription. The CDR3 regions were amplified by multiplex PCR from V-gene primers to a constant-region primer. TCRdb reapplied CATT to the multiplex PCR reads. The sample lists 20,000 to 25,000 gamma-chain clones; roughly an eighth were seen once. Sequencing was done on a sample of Vdelta1+ gamma-delta thymocytes from the thymus. This sample's subset: FACS-sorted CD3+ TCRalphabeta- TCRVdelta1+ TCRVdelta2- thymocytes. Receptor source: a child younger than two who had congenital heart surgery.

The V call is TRGV9, the J call TRGJP. J lost 4 bases, V lost 8 bases, and 17 bases had no gene match. The CDR3 is 19 residues long. CDR1 is GITISATS and CDR2 is ISYDGTV in the germline V gene (reference sequence). CDR3 nucleotides: TGTGCCTTGTTGACCCCCTCGGTATTTCAAGAGTTGGGCAAAAAAATCAAGGTATTT. Translation: CALLTPSVFQELGKKIKVF.

There are a few counts of this clone. The chain joins TRGV4 to TRGJ1 or TRGJ2. Germline trimming cut 3 bases from V and 4 bases from J; bases unmatched to any gene: 9. CDR1 is EGSTGY and CDR2 is YDSYTSSV in the germline V gene. The CDR3 contains 14 residues. CDR3 region: CATWDPGPYYKKLF. DNA of the CDR3: TGTGCCACCTGGGATCCCGGCCCCTATTATAAGAAACTCTTT.

This clone was observed a handful of times. The V gene is TRGV5, the J gene TRGJ1 or TRGJ2. Germline V gene lookup returns CDR1 VINAFY and CDR2 YDVSNSKD. Losses at the gene ends were 6 bases for V and 8 bases for J; bases not matched to a gene: 7. The CDR3 length is 11 residues. This CDR3 is CATWTYHKKLF. The CDR3 DNA sequence: TGTGCCACCTGGACATACCATAAGAAACTCTTT.

Only a few counts were recorded for this clone. This rearrangement joins TRGV3 to TRGJ1 or TRGJ2. CDR1 is VTNTFY and CDR2 is YDVSTARD in the germline V gene (reference sequence). CDR3 length equals 12 residues. Trimming cost V 0 bases and J 12 bases; bases outside gene matches: 8. CDR3 amino acids: CATWDRQYTKLF. CDR3 nucleotides: TGTGCCACCTGGGACAGGCAGTACACGAAACTCTTT.

This clone was picked up a small number of times. The junction shows a germline mismatch at one end, possibly a read error. The chain couples TRGV9 to TRGJ1 or TRGJ2. The CDR3 is 14 amino acids. Germline V gene data show CDR1 as GITISATS and CDR2 as ISYDGTV (reference sequence). CDR3 loop: CALWEVQNCYKKLF. The CDR3 DNA reads as TGTGCCTTGTGGGAGGTTCAAAATTGTTATAAGAAACTCTTT.

Turning to this clone: One end of the junction is discordant with germline, which a read error may explain. This sequence joins TRGV4 and TRGJ1 or TRGJ2. Germline V gene data show CDR1 as EGSTGY and CDR2 as YDSYTSSV. The CDR3 totals 15 residues. The CDR3 loop reads CATWNGPRGYYKKLF. The CDR3 region has the DNA TGTGCCACCTGGAATGGACCCCGGGGGTATTATAAGAAACTCTTT.

This clone came up a few times. The V and J genes are TRGV9 and TRGJ1 or TRGJ2. The CDR3 covers 13 residues. V was pared by 0 bases and J by 6 bases, with 5 bases of the junction left unmatched. Looked up from germline, CDR1 is GITISATS and CDR2 is ISYDGTV (reference sequence). The CDR3 sequence is CALWEVHCYKKLF. CDR3 in DNA: TGTGCCTTGTGGGAGGTGCACTGTTATAAGAAACTCTTT.

This sequence joins TRGV4 and TRGJP1. This CDR3 spans 13 amino acids. The ends lost 4 bases at V and 11 bases at J; junction bases unmatched: 10. Germline CDR1 EGSTGY, CDR2 YDSYTSSV. The CDR3 spells CATWEGLRWFKIF. CDR3 sequence (DNA): TGTGCCACCTGGGAAGGGCTTAGATGGTTCAAGATATTT.

About this clone itself: Since a much larger clone is just one base distant, this may be a read error. The chain recombines TRGV5 with TRGJ1 or TRGJ2. Germline V CDR1 and CDR2: VINAFY, YDVSNSKD. The CDR3 contains 14 residues. DNA of the CDR3: TGTGCCACCTGGGGCAGGCAGGATTATTATAAGAAACTCTTT. Translating it yields CATWGRQDYYKKLF.

V gene TRGV8 combines with J gene TRGJ1 or TRGJ2. Trimming at V came to 2 bases and at J to 10 bases, leaving 5 bases not matched to a gene. CDR1 is VENAVY and CDR2 is YDSYNSRV in the germline V gene. The CDR3 has 11 residues. CDR3 protein: CATWDIRKKLF. The CDR3 bases are TGTGCCACCTGGGATATTAGGAAGAAACTCTTT.